This T cell receptor (beta chain) emerged from a study of shared clonotypes between healthy human individuals. Looking at the study overall: Donor composition was a couple of women and a few men, aged 18 to 49.

Ten immunoSEQ deep assay plates were used to sequence the DNA of unsorted PBMCs. Under the authors' procedure: Filtering differed for immunoSEQ, which gave only junction sequences without quality scores. Sequenced by immunoSEQ multiplex PCR; TCRdb stores in-frame clones only, minus some. V and J calls and clone size are given by that table; D and trimming were obtained from the DNA. The repertoire has some 530,000 clones, 70% to 80% of them found once; the top ten carry around 12%. CDR1 is SGHTA and CDR2 is FQGNSA in the germline V gene. Trimming pared 1 base from V and 5 bases from J, leaving 6 bases between. The CDR3 extends over 13 amino acids.

The sequenced sample consisted of PBMCs. This chain uses TRBV7-2 with TRBJ2-1, with no clear D. This TCR was sampled from a woman between 35 and 50 years old in good health. Some clones in this sample may be carry-over from other donors' samples. The CDR3 reads CASSLVLNNEQFF. The CDR3, as DNA: TGTGCCAGCAGCTTAGTCCTTAACAATGAGCAGTTCTTC.